What follows are 6 T cell receptor beta chains derived from one specimen sequenced in a study of neoadjuvant anti-PD-1 for oral cavity cancer. The time point denotes: after neoadjuvant nivolumab, at surgical resection. The method was immunoSEQ multiplex PCR; TCRdb's version includes in-frame clones alone and lacks a portion of them. In the table there are over 65,000 clones, about 88% of which are singletons. This sample comprised PBMCs, obtained after nivolumab (anti-PD-1) treatment. The receptors derive from a person aged 35-80 years with oral cavity squamous cell carcinoma.

V and J are TRBV6-5 and TRBJ1-1, with D uncertain. V was cut by 0 bases and J by 4 bases, with 12 bases left in between. The length of the CDR3 is 15 residues. The germline V gene has CDR1 MNHEY and CDR2 SVGAGI. This CDR3 is CASSYSGPRSTEAFF. CDR3 nucleotide sequence: TGTGCCAGCAGTTACTCAGGCCCCCGTAGCACTGAAGCTTTCTTT.

V is TRBV29-1 and J is TRBJ2-4, with TRBD1 identical over 11 bases. Germline V gives CDR1 SQVTM, CDR2 ANQGSEA. The junction had 8 bases not matched to a gene; V was cut back by 0 bases and J by 10 bases. The CDR3 loop spans 15 amino acids. This CDR3 reads CSVEDQDRGRGIQYF. CDR3 DNA: TGCAGCGTTGAAGACCAGGACAGGGGGCGAGGGATTCAGTACTTC.

This clone was detected only once. The CDR3 region has the DNA TGCGCCAGCGGGACAGGGGGAGTCTACGAGCAGTACTTC. Translated: CASGTGGVYEQYF. The V call is TRBV5-1, the J call TRBJ2-7, with 11 positions matching TRBD1. V trimming: 7 bases; J trimming: 3 bases; junction bases outside the gene matches: 3. Germline V lookup: CDR1 SGHRS, CDR2 YFSETQ. CDR3 length: 13 residues.

The CDR3 sequence is CASSLSGTSGTGELFF. CDR3 coding DNA: TGTGCCAGCAGTTTATCAGGGACTAGCGGGACCGGGGAGCTGTTTTTT. V and J are TRBV28 and TRBJ2-2; 12 bases match TRBD2. V lost 1 base, J lost 5 bases, and 2 bases stayed unmatched. The CDR3 is 16 amino acids. Germline V gives CDR1 MDHEN, CDR2 SYDVKM.

The rearrangement uses TRBV5-1 and TRBJ2-5; D tentatively reads TRBD1 or TRBD2 (6 bases each). Germline-derived CDR1 and CDR2 are SGHRS and YFSETQ. With 8 bases removed from V and 1 base from J, the gap between germline ends came to 18 bases. The CDR3 has 15 amino acids. CDR3 nucleotides: TGCGCCAGTTGGGGGGCAGGGAGTGTCCAAGAGACCCAGTACTTC. It specifies CASWGAGSVQETQYF.

The gene calls are TRBV5-1 and TRBJ1-5; the D gene is possibly TRBD1 (5 bases). The length of the CDR3 is 14 residues. CDR1 and CDR2 from the germline V gene are SGHRS and YFSETQ. Trimming shortened V by 0 bases and J by 5 bases, and 9 bases separated the two germline ends. The CDR3 reads CASSLGGIYQPQHF. DNA of the CDR3: TGCGCCAGCAGCTTGGGGGGGATCTATCAGCCCCAGCATTTT.